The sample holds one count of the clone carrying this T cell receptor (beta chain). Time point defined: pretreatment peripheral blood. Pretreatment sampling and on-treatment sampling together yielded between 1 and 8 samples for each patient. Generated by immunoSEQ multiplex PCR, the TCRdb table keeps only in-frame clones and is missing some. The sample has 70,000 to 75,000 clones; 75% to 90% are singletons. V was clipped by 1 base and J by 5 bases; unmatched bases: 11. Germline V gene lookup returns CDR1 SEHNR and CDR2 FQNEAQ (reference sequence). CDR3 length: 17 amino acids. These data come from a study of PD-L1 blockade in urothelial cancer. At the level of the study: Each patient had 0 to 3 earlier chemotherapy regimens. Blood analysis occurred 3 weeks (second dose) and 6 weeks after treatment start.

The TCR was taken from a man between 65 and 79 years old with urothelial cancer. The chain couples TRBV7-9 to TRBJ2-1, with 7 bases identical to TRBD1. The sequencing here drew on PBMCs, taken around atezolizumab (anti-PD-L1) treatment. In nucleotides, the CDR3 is TGTGCCAGCAGCTTAGGACAGGGAGTGGTACACAACAATGAGCAGTTCTTC. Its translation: CASSLGQGVVHNNEQFF. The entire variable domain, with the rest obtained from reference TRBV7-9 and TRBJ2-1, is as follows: DTGVSQNPRHKITKRGQNVTFRCDPISEHNRLYWYRQTLGQGPEFLTYFQNEAQLEKSRLLSDRFSAERPKGSFSTLEIQRTEQGDSAMYLCASSLGQGVVHNNEQFFGPGTRLTVL.